This T cell receptor (beta chain) is from a study of beta chain features in type 1 diabetes. Findings of the study overall: Within the patient group, naive, central memory and Treg TCRB repertoires appeared more similar to each other than within healthy donors. A moderate, significant TCRB CDR3 shortening appeared in type 1 diabetes across four CD4+ subsets. Researchers could not determine here whether HLA type influences TCRB rearrangement. Insertions were fewer and deletions more numerous at VDJ junctions in type 1 diabetes patients.

Germline loops: CDR1 GTSNPN, CDR2 SVGIG (reference sequence). The V and J ends lost 0 bases and 0 bases, in that order; junction bases with no gene match: 7. This CDR3 comprises 18 residues. Since all of the isolated RNA was reverse transcribed, expressed TCRB transcripts were what got sequenced. TCRdb keeps only in-frame clones here, not all; method: immunoSEQ multiplex PCR. The table has nearly 350,000 clones, around 9.3% seen once. Turning to this clone: As yet, its antigen is unknown.

The J gene is TRBJ2-2, the V gene TRBV30; 10 bases are shared with TRBD2. The source is a man aged 30 to 39 with type 1 diabetes. The sample taken for sequencing was central memory CD4+ T cells from blood. The CDR3 loop is CAWSVWTSGESNTGELFF. CDR3 coding DNA: TGTGCCTGGAGTGTATGGACTAGCGGCGAATCGAACACCGGGGAGCTGTTTTTT. The entire variable domain, with the rest obtained from reference TRBV30 and TRBJ2-2, is as follows: SQTIHQWPATLVQPVGSPLSLECTVEGTSNPNLYWYRQAAGRGLQLLFYSVGIGQISSEVPQNLSASRPQDRQFILSSKKLLLSDSGFYLCAWSVWTSGESNTGELFFGEGSRLTVL.